Listed below are T cell receptor beta chains from one sample, sequenced in a study of T cells in localized non-small cell lung cancer. The protocol was immunoSEQ multiplex PCR, while the TCRdb copy is restricted to in-frame clones and leaves out a portion. The sample shows about 11,000 clones, about 85% of them seen only once. Material: peripheral blood, obtained before any cancer treatment. The receptors come from a male donor aged 60 or over with stage I lung adenocarcinoma. The CDR3 runs from the conserved cysteine through the conserved F or W.

v_gene	j_gene	CDR3aa
TRBV18	TRBJ1-4	CASSQGTNEKLFF
TRBV28	TRBJ1-6	CASSLGRVTYNSPLHF
TRBV28	TRBJ1-1	CASSLGGEAFF
TRBV19	TRBJ2-1	CASSIDGGWGPDSYNEQFF
TRBV28	TRBJ1-2	CASSSGTGMYYGYTF
TRBV14	TRBJ2-7	CASSPSSFRKYF
TRBV19	TRBJ1-4	CASSIPTGHATNEKLFF
TRBV11-2	TRBJ1-1	CASSLALGGGEAFF
TRBV7-2	TRBJ2-5	CASSSRTQETQYF
TRBV30	TRBJ2-1	CAWMSGNEQFF
TRBV9	TRBJ2-3	CASSAGLAGGTDTQYF
TRBV11-2	TRBJ2-2	CASSVVPGQGGSGELFF
TRBV30	TRBJ1-4	CAWSDKRNEKLFF
TRBV7-3	TRBJ2-7	CASRGETYEQYF
TRBV6-1	TRBJ2-7	CASMWDRNEQYF
TRBV5-5	TRBJ1-1	CASRGTGTEAFF
TRBV4-2	TRBJ2-1	CASSRRVDREAHNEQFF
TRBV19	TRBJ2-2	CASNGRSNTGELFF
TRBV28	TRBJ2-3	CASISGGAMNTQYF
TRBV5-1	TRBJ2-5	CASSPGLAGSEETQYF
TRBV5-6	TRBJ2-7	CASNPLQGPSYEQYF
TRBV6-6	TRBJ2-1	CASSLARGSSYNEQFF
TRBV6-5	TRBJ2-1	CASSYEDPRSYNEQFF
TRBV7-6	TRBJ2-1	CASSSRGVGGHNEQFF
TRBV6-1	TRBJ1-3	CASSEALRGTLSNTIYF
TRBV5-5	TRBJ2-5	CASSLGRGGETQYF
TRBV28	TRBJ1-6	CASSTNREGAPLHF
TRBV9	TRBJ1-5	CASNNGQVNQPQHF
TRBV4-3	TRBJ2-1	CASSPHRGEQFF
TRBV5-6	TRBJ2-3	CASSLVGSTDTQYF
TRBV19	TRBJ2-1	CASAPGTSSYNEQFF
TRBV10-3	TRBJ2-1	CATLDRNSYNEQFF
TRBV28	TRBJ2-5	CATQAWEETQYF
TRBV29-1	TRBJ1-5	CSVAFGNQPQHF
TRBV4-3	TRBJ1-1	CASSALAGTENTEAFF
TRBV7-2	TRBJ1-2	CASSFDGSGYTF
TRBV4-3	TRBJ1-1	CASRDKSLDTEAFF
TRBV7-2	TRBJ1-4	CASSLQQGRNEKLFF
TRBV14	TRBJ2-3	CASSPHRQSTDTQYF
TRBV27	TRBJ2-7	CASSSPTGGIYEQYF
TRBV11-3	TRBJ2-5	CASSEGQGLGGTQYF
TRBV6-5	TRBJ2-7	CASSLPGQIYEQYF
TRBV2	TRBJ1-2	CASSELGGGRGYTF